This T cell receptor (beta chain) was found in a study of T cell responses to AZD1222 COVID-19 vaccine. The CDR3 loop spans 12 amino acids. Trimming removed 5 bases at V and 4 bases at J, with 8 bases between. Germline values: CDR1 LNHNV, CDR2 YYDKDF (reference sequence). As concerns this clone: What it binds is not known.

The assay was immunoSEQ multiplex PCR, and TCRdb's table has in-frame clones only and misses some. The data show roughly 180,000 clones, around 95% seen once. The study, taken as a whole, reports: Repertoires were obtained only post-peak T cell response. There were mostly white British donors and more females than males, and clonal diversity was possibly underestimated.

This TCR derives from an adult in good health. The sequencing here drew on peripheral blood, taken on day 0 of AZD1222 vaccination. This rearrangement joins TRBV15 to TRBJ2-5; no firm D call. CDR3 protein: CATSGQRETQYF. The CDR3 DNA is TGTGCCACCAGCGGCCAAAGAGAGACCCAGTACTTC.